This T cell receptor (beta chain) was documented in a study of blood T cell repertoires in COVID-19 (TCRdb year 2020). Background for the entire study: The collaborator samples originated in the United States, Italy and Spain and spanned the acute and convalescent phases of COVID-19. The material from the prospective study consisted of cDNA or gDNA derived from T cells, B-cell-depleted T cells, or PBMCs. Deeply sampled blood TCRbeta repertoires from subjects exposed to, actively infected with, or recovered from COVID-19 were included in the dataset. A freely available public database, intended as a resource for researchers studying the immune response to SARS-CoV-2, is where the repertoires were released. Samples were obtained from the ongoing ImmuneRACE study (first 160 participants) and from about 1,300 subjects provided by 6 global collaborators. Sample metadata almost always included a de-identified subject ID, COVID-19 status, age in years and sex. HLA class I and class II types, where available, came from metadata supplied by the sample provider rather than from assay-based typing.

TCRbeta CDR3 regions were amplified from genomic DNA using the immunoSEQ Assay, a bias-controlled multiplex PCR. The study's own analysis went as follows. The number of nucleated cells in each sample was estimated from the amplification of reference gene primers within the assay. Sequence reads were collapsed and filtered to measure the absolute abundance of every unique TCRbeta CDR3 rearrangement. For each sample, productive Simpson clonality was calculated as the square root of Simpson's diversity index across productive rearrangements. TCRdb re-hosts the immuneACCESS table, in-frame sequences only. Its copies lack some clones; in the studies checked, an unresolved V gene accounts for under half of them, and the cause for the rest is not known. V and J calls and clone size are those listed in that table; D and trimming were worked out from the DNA. The table for this sample lists about 470,000 clones; around 90% of them were counted only once. The ten largest clones represent 0.7% of the sample.

Concerning this clone: Its cognate antigen has yet to be identified. Base qualities are not provided; no much larger clone lies one nucleotide away.

In the prospective study, participants were 18 to 89 years old, resided in 24 geographic areas of the United States, and were enrolled through a virtual design. In the prospective study, participants were assigned to cohorts based on the clinical history participants reported in a screening survey and a study questionnaire. Recovered participants in ImmuneRACE Cohort 3 were defined as having two consecutive negative NP/OP PCR tests, clearance from a healthcare professional, or resolution of symptoms. In the prospective study, mobile phlebotomists collected whole blood, serum and a nasopharyngeal or oropharyngeal swab from each participant. Prospective study participants could optionally give additional blood draws and questionnaires over a roughly two-month period. Blood samples from the prospective study were shipped frozen or at room temperature prior to DNA extraction. Overall study results and their limits: Clinical and demographic metadata were provided uncurated, with the amount varying by source and participant.

CDR1 and CDR2, per the germline V gene, are MGHRA and YSYEKL. Taken from cysteine to phenylalanine, the CDR3 has 14 residues. The DNA shown is the 42-base CDR3, in frame from base 1. Trimming removed 1 base from V and 4 bases from J, leaving 10 bases between the germline ends. The sequence derives from a woman under 30 who had recovered from COVID-19. Recombination connected TRBV4-1 to TRBJ1-1; D gene: possibly TRBD1, on 5 matching bases. The material sequenced was PBMCs or T cells enriched from blood (not recorded which). The sequence in DNA is TGCGCCAGCAGCCAAGTCCCGGGGGGCACTGAAGCTTTCTTT. This encodes CASSQVPGGTEAFF.